Listed below are T cell receptor beta chains from one sample, sequenced in a study of OX40 agonist ivuxolimab in advanced cancers. Method: immunoSEQ multiplex PCR; TCRdb's copy keeps in-frame clones and lacks some. The table lists about 61,000 clones, about four fifths of them singletons. The material was CD4+ or CD8+ T cells sorted from blood, obtained in a trial of the OX40 agonist ivuxolimab. Receptor source: an adult with an advanced solid tumor such as melanoma, head and neck, liver or kidney cancer. The CDR3 runs from the conserved cysteine through the conserved F or W. The D gene is left open where the match is weak. Clone size is given for some rows only: seen once, a few or many times, or a class if the clone is expanded.

>TRBJ2-3|-|TRBV27|TRBD2
CASGRLAGASDTQYF
TGTGCCAGCGGCCGACTAGCGGGGGCATCAGATACGCAGTATTTT
>TRBJ2-3|-|TRBV7-3|TRBD1
CASSLTGPTDTQYF
TGTGCCAGCAGCCTGACAGGGCCCACAGATACGCAGTATTTT
>TRBJ2-6|-|TRBV7-2|-
CASSGTGSGANVLTF
TGTGCCAGCAGCGGAACAGGCTCTGGGGCCAACGTCCTGACTTTC
>TRBJ2-1|-|TRBV7-9|TRBD2
CASSLPPRLAGIYNEQFF
TGTGCCAGCAGCCTCCCCCCCCGGCTAGCGGGGATCTACAATGAGCAGTTCTTC
>TRBJ1-4|-|TRBV9|-
CASSVRDNEKLFF
TGTGCCAGCAGCGTACGCGATAATGAAAAACTGTTTTTT
>TRBJ1-2|-|TRBV29-1|TRBD1
CSVEDRGLSYTF
TGCAGCGTTGAGGACAGGGGTCTGAGCTACACCTTC
>TRBJ1-1|-|TRBV2|-
CASKRLVNTEAFF
TGTGCCAGCAAAAGGTTGGTAAACACTGAAGCTTTCTTT
>TRBJ1-2|-|TRBV2|-
CASAEQGPGYGYTF
TGTGCCAGCGCAGAACAGGGTCCGGGCTATGGCTACACCTTC
>TRBJ1-1|-|TRBV30|-
CAWSAGVRSTEAFF
TGTGCCTGGAGTGCGGGGGTCCGGAGCACTGAAGCTTTCTTT
>TRBJ2-5|-|TRBV7-2|-
CASSLGGQKFRETQYF
TGTGCCAGCAGCTTAGGGGGACAAAAGTTTCGAGAGACCCAGTACTTC
>TRBJ2-3|-|TRBV7-9|-
CASSLMAGHTDTQYF
TGTGCCAGCAGCTTGATGGCGGGGCACACAGATACGCAGTATTTT
>TRBJ2-3|few|TRBV11-2|-
CASSLGVTGSTDTQYF
TGTGCCAGCAGCTTAGGAGTGACTGGTAGCACAGATACGCAGTATTTT
>TRBJ1-3|-|TRBV18|-
CASSQKDPSSGNTIYF
TGTGCCAGCTCACAAAAAGACCCAAGCTCTGGAAACACCATATATTTT
>TRBJ2-5|once|TRBV19|-
CASRGREETQYF
TGTGCCAGTCGAGGACGAGAAGAGACCCAGTACTTC
>TRBJ1-2|-|TRBV4-2|TRBD1
CASSPHAGGDNYGYTF
TGTGCCAGCAGCCCCCACGCAGGGGGGGATAACTATGGCTACACCTTC
>TRBJ2-3|once|TRBV18|-
CASSPRGGETDTQYF
TGTGCCAGCTCACCCCGTGGGGGTGAGACAGATACGCAGTATTTT
>TRBJ2-1|-|TRBV6-5|-
CASTRSGEQFF
TGTGCCAGCACCAGAAGCGGTGAGCAGTTCTTC
>TRBJ1-1|-|TRBV19|-
CASSSQGSNTEAFF
TGTGCCAGTAGTTCTCAGGGGTCCAACACTGAAGCTTTCTTT
>TRBJ2-7|-|TRBV19|-
CASSISGAAMGYEQYF
TGTGCCAGTAGTATTTCAGGGGCGGCCATGGGGTACGAGCAGTACTTC
>TRBJ2-7|-|TRBV7-2|-
CASSPGTEQYF
TGTGCCAGCAGCCCGGGGACCGAGCAGTACTTC
>TRBJ1-6|-|TRBV9|-
CASSPYSISIDSPLHF
TGTGCCAGCAGCCCTTACTCGATCTCTATCGATTCACCCCTCCACTTT
>TRBJ1-5|once|TRBV27|-
CASSLSTREPQHF
TGTGCCAGCAGTTTATCGACCCGGGAGCCCCAGCATTTT
>TRBJ1-1|-|TRBV6-5|-
CASSKPPSGTEAFF
TGTGCCAGCAGTAAACCCCCCTCGGGCACTGAAGCTTTCTTT
>TRBJ1-6|-|TRBV10-3|-
CAISSGPGNSPLHF
TGTGCCATCAGCTCGGGGCCCGGGAATTCACCCCTCCACTTT
>TRBJ2-6|-|TRBV19|-
CASSQSGGREGSGANVLTF
TGTGCCAGTAGCCAATCCGGGGGCAGGGAGGGCTCTGGGGCCAACGTCCTGACTTTC
>TRBJ2-7|-|TRBV6-1|-
CASGESSSYEQYF
TGTGCCAGCGGAGAATCATCCTCCTACGAGCAGTACTTC
>TRBJ1-1|-|TRBV6-6|-
CASSYSPKGNDGAFF
TGTGCCAGCAGTTACTCCCCGAAGGGGAATGATGGAGCTTTCTTT
>TRBJ1-3|once|TRBV19|-
CASSMRRDSGNTIYF
TGTGCCAGTAGTATGAGACGGGACTCTGGAAACACCATATATTTT